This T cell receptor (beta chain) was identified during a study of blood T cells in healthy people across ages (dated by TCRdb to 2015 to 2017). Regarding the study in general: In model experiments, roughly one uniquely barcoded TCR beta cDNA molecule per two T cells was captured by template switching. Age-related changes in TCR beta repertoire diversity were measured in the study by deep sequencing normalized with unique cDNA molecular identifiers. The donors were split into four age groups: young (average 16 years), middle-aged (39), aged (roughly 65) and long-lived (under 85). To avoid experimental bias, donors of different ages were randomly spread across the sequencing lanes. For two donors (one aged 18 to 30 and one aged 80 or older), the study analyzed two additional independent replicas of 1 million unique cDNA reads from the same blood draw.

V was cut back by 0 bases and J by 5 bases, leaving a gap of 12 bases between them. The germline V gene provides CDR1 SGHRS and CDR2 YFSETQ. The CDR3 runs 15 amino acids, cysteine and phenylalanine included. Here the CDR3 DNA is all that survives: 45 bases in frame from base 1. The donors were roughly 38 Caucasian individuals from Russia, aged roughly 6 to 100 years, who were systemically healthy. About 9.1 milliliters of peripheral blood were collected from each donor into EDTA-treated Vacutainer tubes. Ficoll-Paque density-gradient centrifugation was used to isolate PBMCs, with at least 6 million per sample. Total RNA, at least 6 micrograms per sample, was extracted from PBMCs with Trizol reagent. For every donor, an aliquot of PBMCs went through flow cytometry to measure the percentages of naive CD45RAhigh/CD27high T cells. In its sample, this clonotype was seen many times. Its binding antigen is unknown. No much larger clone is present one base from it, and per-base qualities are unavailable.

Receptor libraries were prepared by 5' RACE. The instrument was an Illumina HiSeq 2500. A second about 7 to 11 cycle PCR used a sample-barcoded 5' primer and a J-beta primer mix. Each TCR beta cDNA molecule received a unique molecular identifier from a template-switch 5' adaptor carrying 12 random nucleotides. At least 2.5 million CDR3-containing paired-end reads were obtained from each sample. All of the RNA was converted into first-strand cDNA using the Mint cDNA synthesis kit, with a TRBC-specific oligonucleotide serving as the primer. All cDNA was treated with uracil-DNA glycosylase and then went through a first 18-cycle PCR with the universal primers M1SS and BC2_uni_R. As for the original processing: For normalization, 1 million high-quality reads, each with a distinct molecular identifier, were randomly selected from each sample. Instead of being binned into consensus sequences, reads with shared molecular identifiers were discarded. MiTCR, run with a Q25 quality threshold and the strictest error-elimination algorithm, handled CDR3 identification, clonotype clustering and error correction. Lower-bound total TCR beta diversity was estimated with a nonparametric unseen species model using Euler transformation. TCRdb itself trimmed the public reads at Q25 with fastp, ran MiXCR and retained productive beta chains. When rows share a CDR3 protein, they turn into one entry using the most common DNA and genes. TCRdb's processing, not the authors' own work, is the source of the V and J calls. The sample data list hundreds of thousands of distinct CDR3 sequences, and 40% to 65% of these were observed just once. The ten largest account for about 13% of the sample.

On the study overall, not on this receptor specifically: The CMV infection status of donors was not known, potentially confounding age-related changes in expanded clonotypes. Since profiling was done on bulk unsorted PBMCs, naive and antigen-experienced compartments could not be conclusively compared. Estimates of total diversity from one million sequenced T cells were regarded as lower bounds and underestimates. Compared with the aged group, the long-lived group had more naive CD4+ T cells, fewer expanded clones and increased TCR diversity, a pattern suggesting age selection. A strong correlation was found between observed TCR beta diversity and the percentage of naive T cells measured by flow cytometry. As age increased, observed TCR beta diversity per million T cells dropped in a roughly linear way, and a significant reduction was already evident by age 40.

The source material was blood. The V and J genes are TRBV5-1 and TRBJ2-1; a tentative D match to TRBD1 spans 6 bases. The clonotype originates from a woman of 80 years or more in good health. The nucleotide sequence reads TGCGCCAGCAGCTTGGTTGGGGGCGCACACAATGAGCAGTTCTTC. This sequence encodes CASSLVGGAHNEQFF.